Included here is one TCR beta chain sequence, with context. Antigen unknown. TCRdb's table, derived via immunoSEQ multiplex PCR, lists solely in-frame clones and lacks some. The repertoire has approximately 28,000 clones, around 83% of them found once; the top ten carry roughly 24%. The time point: recipient sample about 28 days before transplant, after cytoreduction. This record comes from a study of T cell clonotyping in hematopoietic cell transplantation. Study-wide context: Pretransplant recipient samples were taken after cytoreduction. Findings and caveats of the study: Pathologically expanded recipient clonotypes increased progressively from day 30 to day 180 as diversity fell.

The germline CDR1 and CDR2 sequences are MNHEY and SVGAGI. The length of the CDR3 is 14 residues. Trimming took off 7 bases at V and 7 bases at J, with 19 bases between the two ends. This chain joins TRBV6-5 and TRBJ1-1, with TRBD1 as a possible D gene (5 bases). Here the sequenced sample was peripheral blood mononuclear cells, taken before stem cell transplant. This TCR was recovered from a woman aged 60 to 75 with acute myeloid leukemia. Some clones in this sample may be carry-over from other donors' samples. The CDR3 DNA is TGTGCCAGCACCCCCTCCCGGGGGGAGGGTGAAGCTTTCTTT. Protein sequence: CASTPSRGEGEAFF.